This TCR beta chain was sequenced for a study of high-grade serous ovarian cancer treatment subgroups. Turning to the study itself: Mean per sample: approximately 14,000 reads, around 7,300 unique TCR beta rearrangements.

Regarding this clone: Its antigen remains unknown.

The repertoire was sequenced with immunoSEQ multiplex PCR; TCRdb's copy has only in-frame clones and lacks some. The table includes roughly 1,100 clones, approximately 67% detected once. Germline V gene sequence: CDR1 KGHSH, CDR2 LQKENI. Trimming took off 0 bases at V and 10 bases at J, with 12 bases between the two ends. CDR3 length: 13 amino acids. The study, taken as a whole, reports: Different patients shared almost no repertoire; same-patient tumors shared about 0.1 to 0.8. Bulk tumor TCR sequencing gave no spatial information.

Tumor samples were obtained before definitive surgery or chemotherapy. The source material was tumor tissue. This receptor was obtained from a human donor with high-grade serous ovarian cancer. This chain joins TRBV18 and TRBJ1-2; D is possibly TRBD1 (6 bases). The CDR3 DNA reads TGTGCCAGCTCACCACCGCAGGGGCGGGACTACACCTTC. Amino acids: CASSPPQGRDYTF.